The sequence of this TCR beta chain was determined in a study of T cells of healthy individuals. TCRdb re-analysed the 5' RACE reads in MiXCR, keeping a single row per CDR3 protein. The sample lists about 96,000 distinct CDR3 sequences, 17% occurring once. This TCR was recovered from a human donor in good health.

Here the CDR3 reads CASTPEGGKGWTEAFF. Here the CDR3 DNA reads TGTGCCAGCACCCCAGAGGGCGGAAAAGGATGGACTGAAGCTTTCTTT. The chain carries TRBV6-5 and TRBJ1-1; no definite D call. Trimming took off 7 bases at V and 5 bases at J, with 23 bases between the two ends. CDR1 and CDR2 from the germline V gene are MNHEY and SVGAGI. This CDR3 is 16 amino acids long.